This T cell receptor beta chain was recorded in a study of blood T cell repertoires in COVID-19. Participant reports of clinical history set cohort assignment. Repertoires were generated with immunoSEQ multiplex PCR, while TCRdb's copy carries only in-frame clones and drops some. The table lists about 200,000 clones, 87% of them singletons. Germline CDR1 and CDR2: ENHRY and SYGVKD. This CDR3 comprises 13 residues. With V trimmed by 6 bases and J by 4 bases, 5 bases remained unmatched. The clonotype comes from a woman aged 30 to 39 who had recovered from COVID-19. The sequencing sample was made of PBMCs or T cells enriched from blood (not recorded which). The chain combines TRBV10-3 with TRBJ1-1, with 7 positions matching TRBD1. The CDR3 region has the DNA TGTGCCATCAGCCACGGGACAGTCACTGAAGCTTTCTTT. This gives the protein CAISHGTVTEAFF.